Shown below are 7 T cell receptor beta chains from a single sample sequenced in a study of cytotoxic CD8 clonotypes in ibrutinib-treated CLL. The assay was immunoSEQ multiplex PCR, and TCRdb's table has in-frame clones only and misses some. In the table there are fewer than 35,000 clones, approximately 70% of which are singletons. The material sequenced was PBMCs, taken before ibrutinib treatment. The receptors come from a human donor with chronic lymphocytic leukemia.

The chain is built from TRBV30 and TRBJ2-7; unclear D gene. There are 12 residues in the CDR3. V gave up 0 bases and J gave up 4 bases, with 7 bases separating them. Germline V gene data show CDR1 as GTSNPN and CDR2 as SVGIG (reference sequence). CDR3 loop: CAWSVSGYEQYF. The CDR3 nucleotides read TGTGCCTGGAGTGTAAGTGGGTACGAGCAGTACTTC.

The chain combines TRBV4-2 with TRBJ1-4, with D unclear. Germline CDR1 is LGHNA and CDR2 is YNFKEQ. V was clipped by 1 base and J by 8 bases, with 14 bases between them. The CDR3 covers 15 residues. The CDR3 coding sequence is TGTGCCAGCAGCCAAGCTCTAGGGTTGGGAGAAAAACTGTTTTTT. It yields the protein CASSQALGLGEKLFF.

This chain joins TRBV2 and TRBJ2-1, with D perhaps matching TRBD1 (6 bases). Germline CDR1 reads SNHLY; CDR2 reads FYNNEI. There are 14 residues in the CDR3. Trimming cost V 6 bases and J 0 bases, with 9 bases left between them. CDR3 residues: CASRGASSYNEQFF. CDR3 sequence (DNA): TGTGCCAGCAGGGGGGCCAGCTCCTACAATGAGCAGTTCTTC. The variable domain in full, completed from reference TRBV2 and TRBJ2-1, reads EPEVTQTPSHQVTQMGQEVILRCVPISNHLYFYWYRQILGQKVEFLVSFYNNEISEKSEIFDDQFSVERPDGSNFTLKIRSTKLEDSAMYFCASRGASSYNEQFFGPGTRLTVL.

The chain joins TRBV4-2 to TRBJ1-1; no clear D gene. The germline V and J ends were trimmed by 0 bases and 7 bases, with 12 bases remaining between them. The V gene's germline CDR1 is LGHNA and CDR2 YNFKEQ. CDR3 size: 14 residues. CDR3 sequence: CASSQDRGFGEAFF. In DNA, the CDR3 is TGTGCCAGCAGCCAAGATCGAGGGTTCGGTGAAGCTTTCTTT.

This clone was seen a few times. CDR3 sequence (DNA): TGCAGCGTTGAGGCCCCCGGCACAGATACGCAGTATTTT. It specifies CSVEAPGTDTQYF. The chain has TRBV29-1 and TRBJ2-3; D remains ambiguous. Germline V CDR1 and CDR2: SQVTM, ANQGSEA. The V gene lost 3 bases and the J gene lost 1 base, with 8 bases spanning the gap. The CDR3 extends over 13 amino acids.

The chain is built from TRBV6-5 and TRBJ2-2; D is unclear. V was clipped by 8 bases and J by 8 bases, with 12 bases between them. The CDR3 runs to 12 residues. In germline, CDR1 is MNHEY, CDR2 SVGAGI. The CDR3 DNA is TGTGCCAGCGGTCGGCTTACTGGGGAGCTGTTTTTT. Its protein product is CASGRLTGELFF.

The V call is TRBV7-2, the J call TRBJ2-7; D is unclear. The CDR3 length is 15 residues. V was cut by 5 bases and J by 2 bases, with 16 bases left in between. The germline gives CDR1 SGHTA, CDR2 FQGNSA. CDR3 sequence reads: CASSPRMGLTYEQYF. The CDR3, as DNA: TGTGCCAGCAGCCCCCGCATGGGCTTGACCTACGAGCAGTACTTC.